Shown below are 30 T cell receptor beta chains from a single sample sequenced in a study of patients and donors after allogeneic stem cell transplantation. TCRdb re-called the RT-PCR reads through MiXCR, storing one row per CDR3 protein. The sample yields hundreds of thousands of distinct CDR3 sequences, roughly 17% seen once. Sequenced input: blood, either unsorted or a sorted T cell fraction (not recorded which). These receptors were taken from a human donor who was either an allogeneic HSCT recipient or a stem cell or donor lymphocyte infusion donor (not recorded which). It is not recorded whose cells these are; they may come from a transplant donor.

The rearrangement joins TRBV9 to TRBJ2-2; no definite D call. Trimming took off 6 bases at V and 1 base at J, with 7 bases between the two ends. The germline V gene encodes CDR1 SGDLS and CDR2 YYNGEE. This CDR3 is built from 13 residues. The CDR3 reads CASTGENTGELFF. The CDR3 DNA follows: TGTGCCAGCACAGGAGAGAACACCGGGGAGCTGTTTTTT.

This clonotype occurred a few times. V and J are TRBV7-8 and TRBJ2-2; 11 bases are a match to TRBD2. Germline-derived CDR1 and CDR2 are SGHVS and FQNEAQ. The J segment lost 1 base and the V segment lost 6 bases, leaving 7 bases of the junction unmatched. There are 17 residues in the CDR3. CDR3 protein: CASSRRLAGLNTGELFF. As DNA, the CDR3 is TGTGCCAGCAGTCGTAGACTAGCGGGGCTGAACACCGGGGAGCTGTTTTTT.

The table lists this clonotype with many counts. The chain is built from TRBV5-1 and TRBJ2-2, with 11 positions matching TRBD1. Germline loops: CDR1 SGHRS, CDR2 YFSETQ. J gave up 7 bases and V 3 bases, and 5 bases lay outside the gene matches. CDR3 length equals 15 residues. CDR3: CASSYGQGAYGELFF. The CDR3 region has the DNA TGCGCCAGCAGCTACGGACAGGGGGCCTACGGGGAGCTGTTTTTT.

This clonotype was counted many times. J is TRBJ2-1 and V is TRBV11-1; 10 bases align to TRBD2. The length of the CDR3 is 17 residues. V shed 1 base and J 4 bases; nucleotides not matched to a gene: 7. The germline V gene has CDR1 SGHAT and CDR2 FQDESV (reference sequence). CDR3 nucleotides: TGTGCCAGCAGCTTAGATCATCGGACTAGCGGTTACAATGAGCAGTTCTTC. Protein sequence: CASSLDHRTSGYNEQFF.

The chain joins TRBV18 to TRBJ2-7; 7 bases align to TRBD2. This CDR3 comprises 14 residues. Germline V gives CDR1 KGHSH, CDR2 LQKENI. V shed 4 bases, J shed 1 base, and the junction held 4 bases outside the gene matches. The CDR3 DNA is TGTGCCAGCTCACGGACTAGACCATCCTACGAGCAGTACTTC. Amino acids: CASSRTRPSYEQYF.

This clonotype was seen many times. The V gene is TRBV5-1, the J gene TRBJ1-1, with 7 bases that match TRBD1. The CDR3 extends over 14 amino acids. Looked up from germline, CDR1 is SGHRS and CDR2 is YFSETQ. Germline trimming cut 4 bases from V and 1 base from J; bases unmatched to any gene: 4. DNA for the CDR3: TGCGCCAGCAGCCTTGGGACAGCGAACACTGAAGCTTTCTTT. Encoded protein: CASSLGTANTEAFF.

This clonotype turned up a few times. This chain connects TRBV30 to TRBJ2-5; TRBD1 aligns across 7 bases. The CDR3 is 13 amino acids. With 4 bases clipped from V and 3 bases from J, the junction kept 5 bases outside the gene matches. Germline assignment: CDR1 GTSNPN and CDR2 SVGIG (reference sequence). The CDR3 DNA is TGTGCCTGGACAGGACAGGCTAAAGAGACCCAGTACTTC. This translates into CAWTGQAKETQYF.

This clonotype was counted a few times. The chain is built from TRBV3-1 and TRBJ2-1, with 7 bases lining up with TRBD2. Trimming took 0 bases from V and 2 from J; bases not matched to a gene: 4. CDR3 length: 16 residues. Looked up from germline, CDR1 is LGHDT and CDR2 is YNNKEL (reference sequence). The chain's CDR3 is CASSQDGRGAYNEQFF. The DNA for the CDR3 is TGTGCCAGCAGCCAAGATGGGAGGGGCGCCTACAATGAGCAGTTCTTC.

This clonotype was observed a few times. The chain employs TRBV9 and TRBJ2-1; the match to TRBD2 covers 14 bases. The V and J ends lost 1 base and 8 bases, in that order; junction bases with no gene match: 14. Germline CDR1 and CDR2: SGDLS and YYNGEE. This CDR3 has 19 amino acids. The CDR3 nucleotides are TGTGCCAGCAGCGTATCTCCTCCGGGACTAGCGGGAGACAGGCATGAGCAGTTCTTC. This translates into CASSVSPPGLAGDRHEQFF.

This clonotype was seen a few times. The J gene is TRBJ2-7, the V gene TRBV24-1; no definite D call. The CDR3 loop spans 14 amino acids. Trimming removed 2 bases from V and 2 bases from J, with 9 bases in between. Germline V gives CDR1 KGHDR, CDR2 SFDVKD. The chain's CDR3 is CATSDWAFPYEQYF. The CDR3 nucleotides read TGTGCCACCAGTGATTGGGCCTTTCCCTACGAGCAGTACTTC.

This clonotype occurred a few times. The CDR3 DNA sequence: TGTGCCAGCTCACCAATAGGACAGGGGAGAGTCTCTGGGGCCAACGTCCTGACTTTC. Translating it yields CASSPIGQGRVSGANVLTF. The V and J genes are TRBV18 and TRBJ2-6; 9 positions match TRBD1. The CDR3 is 19 amino acids. After removal of 2 bases from V and 0 bases from J, the junction contained 8 bases not matched to a gene. Looked up from germline, CDR1 is KGHSH and CDR2 is LQKENI.

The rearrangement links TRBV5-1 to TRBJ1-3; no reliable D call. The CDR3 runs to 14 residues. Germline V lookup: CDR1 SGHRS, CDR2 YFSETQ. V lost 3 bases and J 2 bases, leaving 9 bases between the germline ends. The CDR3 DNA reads TGCGCCAGCAGCTCAGGCAGCCCTGGAAACACCATATATTTT. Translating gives CASSSGSPGNTIYF.

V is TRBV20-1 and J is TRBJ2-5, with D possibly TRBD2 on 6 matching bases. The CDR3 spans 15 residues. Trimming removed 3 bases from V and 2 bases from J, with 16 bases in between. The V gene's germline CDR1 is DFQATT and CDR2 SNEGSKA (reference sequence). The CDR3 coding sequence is TGCAGTGCTAGGGACTATTCTTTCGGGCAAGAGACCCAGTACTTC. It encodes CSARDYSFGQETQYF.

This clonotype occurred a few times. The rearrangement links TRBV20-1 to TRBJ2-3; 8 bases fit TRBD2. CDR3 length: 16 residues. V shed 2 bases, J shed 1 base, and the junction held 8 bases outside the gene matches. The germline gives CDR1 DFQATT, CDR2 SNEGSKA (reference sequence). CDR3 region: CSARRGQAGGTDTQYF. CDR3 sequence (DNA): TGCAGTGCTAGAAGGGGTCAAGCGGGGGGCACAGATACGCAGTATTTT.

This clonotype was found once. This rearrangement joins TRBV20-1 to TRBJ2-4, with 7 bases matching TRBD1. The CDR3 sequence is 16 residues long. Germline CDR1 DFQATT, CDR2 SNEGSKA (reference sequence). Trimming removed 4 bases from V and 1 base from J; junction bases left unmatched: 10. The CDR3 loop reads CSAKRTGRLAKNIQYF. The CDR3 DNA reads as TGCAGTGCTAAAAGGACAGGCAGGCTTGCCAAAAACATTCAGTACTTC.

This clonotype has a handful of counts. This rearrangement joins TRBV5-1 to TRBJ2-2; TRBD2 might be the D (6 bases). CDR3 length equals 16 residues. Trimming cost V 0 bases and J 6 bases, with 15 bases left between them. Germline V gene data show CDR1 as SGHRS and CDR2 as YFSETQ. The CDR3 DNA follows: TGCGCCAGCAGCTTGGTAGGGACTTTCGTCCCCGGGGAGCTGTTTTTT. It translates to CASSLVGTFVPGELFF.

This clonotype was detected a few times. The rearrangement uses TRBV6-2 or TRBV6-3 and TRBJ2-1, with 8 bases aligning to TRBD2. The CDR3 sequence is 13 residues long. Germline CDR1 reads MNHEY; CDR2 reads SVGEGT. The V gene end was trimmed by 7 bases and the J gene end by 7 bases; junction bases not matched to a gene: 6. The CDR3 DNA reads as TGTGCCAGCAAGGGAAGCGGGAGTAATGAGCAGTTCTTC. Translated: CASKGSGSNEQFF.

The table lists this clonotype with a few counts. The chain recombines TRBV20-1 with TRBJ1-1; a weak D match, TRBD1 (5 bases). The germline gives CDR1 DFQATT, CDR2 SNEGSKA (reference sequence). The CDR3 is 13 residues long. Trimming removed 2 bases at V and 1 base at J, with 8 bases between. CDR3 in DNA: TGCAGTGCTAGAACGACAGAGAACACTGAAGCTTTCTTT. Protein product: CSARTTENTEAFF.

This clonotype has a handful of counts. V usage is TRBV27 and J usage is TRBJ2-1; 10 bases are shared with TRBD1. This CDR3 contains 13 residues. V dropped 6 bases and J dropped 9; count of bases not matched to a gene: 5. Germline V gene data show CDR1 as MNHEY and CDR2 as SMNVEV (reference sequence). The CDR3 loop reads CASRGTGAGEQFF. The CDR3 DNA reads TGTGCCAGCAGGGGGACAGGGGCTGGTGAGCAGTTCTTC.

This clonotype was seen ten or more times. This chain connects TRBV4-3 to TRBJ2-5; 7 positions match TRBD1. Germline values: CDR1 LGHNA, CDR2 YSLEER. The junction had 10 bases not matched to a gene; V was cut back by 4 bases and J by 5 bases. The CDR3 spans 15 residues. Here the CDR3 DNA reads TGCGCCAGCAGCCCCAACAGGGGTCCGGGGGAGACCCAGTACTTC. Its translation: CASSPNRGPGETQYF.

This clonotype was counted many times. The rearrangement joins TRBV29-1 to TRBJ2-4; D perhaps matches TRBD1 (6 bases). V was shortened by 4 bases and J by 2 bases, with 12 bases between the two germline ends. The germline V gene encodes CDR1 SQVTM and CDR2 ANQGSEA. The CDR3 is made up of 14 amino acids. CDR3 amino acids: CSVVDRFPKNIQYF. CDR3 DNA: TGCAGCGTTGTTGACAGGTTTCCCAAAAACATTCAGTACTTC.

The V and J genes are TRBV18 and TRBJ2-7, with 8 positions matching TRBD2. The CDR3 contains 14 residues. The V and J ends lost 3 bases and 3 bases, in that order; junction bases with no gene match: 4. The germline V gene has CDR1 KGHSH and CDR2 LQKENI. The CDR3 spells CASSPSSGGYEQYF. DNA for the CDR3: TGTGCCAGCTCACCCTCCAGCGGGGGCTACGAGCAGTACTTC.

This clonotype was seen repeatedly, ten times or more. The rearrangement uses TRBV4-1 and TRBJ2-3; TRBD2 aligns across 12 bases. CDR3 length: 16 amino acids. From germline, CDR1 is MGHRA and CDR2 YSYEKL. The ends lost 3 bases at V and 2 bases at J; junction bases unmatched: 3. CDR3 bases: TGCGCCAGCAGCCAGGGACTAGCGGGTATCACAGATACGCAGTATTTT. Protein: CASSQGLAGITDTQYF.

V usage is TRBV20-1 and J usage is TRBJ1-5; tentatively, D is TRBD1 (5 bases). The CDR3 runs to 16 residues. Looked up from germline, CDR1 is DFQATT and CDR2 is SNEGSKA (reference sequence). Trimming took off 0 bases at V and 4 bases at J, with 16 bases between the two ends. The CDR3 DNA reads TGCAGTGCTAGAGAAAGGGGCAGCTCCTCTAATCAGCCCCAGCATTTT. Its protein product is CSARERGSSSNQPQHF.

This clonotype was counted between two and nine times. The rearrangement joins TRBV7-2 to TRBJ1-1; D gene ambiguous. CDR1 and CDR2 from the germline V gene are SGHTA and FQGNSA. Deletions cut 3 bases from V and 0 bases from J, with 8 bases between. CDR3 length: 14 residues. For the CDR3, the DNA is TGTGCCAGCAGCTTGGAGTTATTGAACACTGAAGCTTTCTTT. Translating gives CASSLELLNTEAFF.

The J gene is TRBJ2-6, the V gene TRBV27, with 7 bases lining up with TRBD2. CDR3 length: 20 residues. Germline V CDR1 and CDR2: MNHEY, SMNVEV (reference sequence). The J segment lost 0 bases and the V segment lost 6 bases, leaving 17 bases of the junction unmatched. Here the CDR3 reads CASSLGREPLPLSGANVLTF. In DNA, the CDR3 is TGTGCCAGCAGCTTAGGGAGGGAGCCCTTGCCCCTCTCTGGGGCCAACGTCCTGACTTTC. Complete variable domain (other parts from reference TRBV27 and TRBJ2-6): EAQVTQNPRYLITVTGKKLTVTCSQNMNHEYMSWYRQDPGLGLRQIYYSMNVEVTDKGDVPEGYKVSRKEKRNFPLILESPSPNQTSLYFCASSLGREPLPLSGANVLTFGAGSRLTVL.

CDR3 sequence reads: CASSVNLGDEQYF. CDR3 bases: TGTGCCAGCAGTGTAAACCTAGGCGACGAGCAGTACTTC. The chain joins TRBV25-1 to TRBJ2-7; unclear D gene. V was trimmed by 4 bases and J by 5 bases, leaving 12 bases between them. Germline V gene sequence: CDR1 MGHDK, CDR2 SYGVNS. The CDR3 length is 13 residues.

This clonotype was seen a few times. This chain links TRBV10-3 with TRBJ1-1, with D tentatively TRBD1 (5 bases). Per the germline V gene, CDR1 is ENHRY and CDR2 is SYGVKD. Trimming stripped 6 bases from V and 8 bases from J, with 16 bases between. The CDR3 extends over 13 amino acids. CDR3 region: CAISSLDSPEAFF. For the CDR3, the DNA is TGTGCCATCAGCTCCCTCGACAGTCCAGAAGCTTTCTTT.

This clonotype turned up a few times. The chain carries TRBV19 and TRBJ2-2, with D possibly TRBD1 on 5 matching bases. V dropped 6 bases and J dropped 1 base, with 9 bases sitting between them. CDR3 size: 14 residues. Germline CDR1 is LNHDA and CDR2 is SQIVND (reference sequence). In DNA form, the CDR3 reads TGTGCCAGTAGATACACAGGGAACACCGGGGAGCTGTTTTTT. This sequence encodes CASRYTGNTGELFF.

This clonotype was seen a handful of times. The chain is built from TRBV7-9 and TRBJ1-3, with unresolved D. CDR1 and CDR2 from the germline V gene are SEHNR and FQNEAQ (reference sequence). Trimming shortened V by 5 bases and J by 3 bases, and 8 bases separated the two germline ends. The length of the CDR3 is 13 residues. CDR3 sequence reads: CASSRLFGNTIYF. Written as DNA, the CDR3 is TGTGCCAGCAGCAGACTATTTGGAAACACCATATATTTT.